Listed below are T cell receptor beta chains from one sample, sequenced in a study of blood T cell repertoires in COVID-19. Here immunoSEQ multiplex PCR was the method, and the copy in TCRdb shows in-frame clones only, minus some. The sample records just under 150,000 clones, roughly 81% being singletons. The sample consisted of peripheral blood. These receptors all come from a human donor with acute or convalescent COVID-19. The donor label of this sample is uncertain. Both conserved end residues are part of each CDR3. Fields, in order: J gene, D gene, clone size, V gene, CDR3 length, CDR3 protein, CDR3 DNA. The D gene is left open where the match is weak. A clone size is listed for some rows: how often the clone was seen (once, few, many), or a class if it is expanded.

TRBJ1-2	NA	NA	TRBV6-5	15	CASSNLGRRHYGYTF	TGTGCCAGCAGTAACCTAGGACGGAGGCACTATGGCTACACCTTC
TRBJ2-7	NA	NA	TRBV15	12	CATSRAGNQQYF	TGTGCCACCAGCAGAGCGGGGAACCAGCAGTACTTC
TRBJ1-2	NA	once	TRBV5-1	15	CASSLERQSNYGYTF	TGCGCCAGCAGCTTGGAACGACAGAGTAACTATGGCTACACCTTC
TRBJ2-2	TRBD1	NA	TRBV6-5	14	CASSLGQGTGELFF	TGTGCCAGCAGTCTAGGACAGGGGACCGGGGAGCTGTTTTTT
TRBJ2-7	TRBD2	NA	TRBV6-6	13	CASRLAGLYEQYF	TGTGCCAGCCGACTAGCGGGGCTCTACGAGCAGTACTTC
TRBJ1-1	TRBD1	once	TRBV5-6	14	CASSTQGQGRRAFF	TGTGCCAGCAGCACACAGGGGCAGGGGAGGAGAGCTTTCTTT
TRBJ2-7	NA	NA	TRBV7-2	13	CASSVGLEYEQYF	TGTGCCAGCAGCGTCGGACTTGAATACGAGCAGTACTTC
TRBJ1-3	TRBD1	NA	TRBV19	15	CATRKGQGSGRGIYF	TGTGCCACGCGGAAAGGACAGGGATCTGGAAGGGGCATATATTTT
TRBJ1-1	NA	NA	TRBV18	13	CASSPLIDSEAFF	TGTGCCAGCTCACCATTGATCGACAGTGAAGCTTTCTTT
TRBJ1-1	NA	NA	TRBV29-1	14	CSAEPQGRNTEAFF	TGCAGCGCCGAACCACAGGGACGAAACACTGAAGCTTTCTTT
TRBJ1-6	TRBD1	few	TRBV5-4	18	CASSLASGTGLGNSPLHF	TGTGCCAGCAGCTTGGCCTCGGGGACAGGGCTCGGTAATTCACCCCTCCACTTT
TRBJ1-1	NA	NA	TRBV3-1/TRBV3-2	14	CASSQDSNQGEAFF	TGTGCCAGCAGCCAAGATAGCAACCAGGGAGAAGCTTTCTTT
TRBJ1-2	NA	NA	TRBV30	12	CAWSSSQWGYTF	TGTGCCTGGAGTTCTTCCCAGTGGGGCTACACCTTC
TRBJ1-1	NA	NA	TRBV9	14	CASSVEGVYMKAFF	TGTGCCAGCAGCGTAGAAGGGGTGTATATGAAAGCTTTCTTT
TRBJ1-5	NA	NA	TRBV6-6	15	CASSLQAESNQPQHF	TGTGCCAGCAGTTTGCAGGCTGAGAGCAATCAGCCCCAGCATTTT
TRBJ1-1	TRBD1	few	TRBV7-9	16	CASSLVSPGGRPEAFF	TGTGCCAGCAGCTTAGTATCCCCAGGGGGACGACCTGAAGCTTTCTTT
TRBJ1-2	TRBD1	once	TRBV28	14	CASWGGQGNYGYTF	TGTGCCAGCTGGGGAGGACAGGGCAACTATGGCTACACCTTC
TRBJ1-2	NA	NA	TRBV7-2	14	CASSQQPGPRSYTF	TGTGCCAGCAGCCAACAGCCCGGCCCTCGGAGCTACACCTTC
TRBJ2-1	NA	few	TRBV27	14	CASSLSGFAGREFF	TGTGCCAGCAGTTTATCGGGTTTTGCGGGACGGGAGTTCTTC
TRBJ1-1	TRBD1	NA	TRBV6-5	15	CASSRDRGLNTEAFF	TGTGCCAGCAGCCGGGACAGGGGGCTGAACACTGAAGCTTTCTTT
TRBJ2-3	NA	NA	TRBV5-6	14	CASSFSGGADTQYF	TGTGCCAGCAGCTTTTCGGGGGGCGCAGATACGCAGTATTTT
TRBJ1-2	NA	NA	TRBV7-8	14	CASSLGGQGYGYTF	TGTGCCAGCAGCCTCGGGGGGCAGGGTTATGGCTACACCTTC
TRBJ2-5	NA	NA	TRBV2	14	CASSAGTPVETQYF	TGTGCCAGCAGTGCCGGGACACCGGTCGAGACCCAGTACTTC
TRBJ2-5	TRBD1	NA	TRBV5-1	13	CASSEGARETQYF	TGCGCCAGCAGTGAGGGGGCGAGGGAGACCCAGTACTTC
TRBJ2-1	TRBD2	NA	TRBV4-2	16	CASSQERGAFYNEQFF	TGTGCCAGCAGCCAAGAGCGGGGGGCTTTCTACAATGAGCAGTTCTTC
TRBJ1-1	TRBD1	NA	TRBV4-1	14	CASSLQGAVGEAFF	TGCGCCAGCAGTCTACAGGGGGCCGTGGGTGAAGCTTTCTTT
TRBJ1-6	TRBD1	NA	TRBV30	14	CAWIPGQGASPLHF	TGTGCCTGGATTCCGGGACAGGGGGCTTCACCCCTCCACTTT
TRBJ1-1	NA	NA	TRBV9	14	CASSVGQINTEAFF	TGTGCCAGCAGCGTAGGGCAGATTAACACTGAAGCTTTCTTT
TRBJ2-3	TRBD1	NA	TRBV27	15	CASSLSGTGTDTQYF	TGTGCCAGCAGTTTATCCGGGACAGGGACAGATACGCAGTATTTT
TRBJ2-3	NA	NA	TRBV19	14	CASKPAAGRDTQYF	TGTGCCAGTAAGCCAGCGGCCGGGCGGGATACGCAGTATTTT
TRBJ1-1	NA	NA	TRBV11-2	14	CASSLTAAATEAFF	TGTGCCAGCAGCCTTACAGCGGCGGCAACTGAAGCTTTCTTT
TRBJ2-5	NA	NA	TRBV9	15	CASSVGGGRRETQYF	TGTGCCAGCAGCGTAGGCGGGGGCCGTCGAGAGACCCAGTACTTC
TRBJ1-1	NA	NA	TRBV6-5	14	CAVQSGLSGAEAFF	TGTGCCGTGCAATCAGGGTTAAGTGGGGCTGAAGCTTTCTTT
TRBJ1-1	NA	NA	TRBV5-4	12	CASSRTTREEFF	TGTGCCAGCAGCCGCACTACCCGGGAGGAGTTCTTT
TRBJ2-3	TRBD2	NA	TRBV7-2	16	CASSTGLAGRTDTQYF	TGTGCCAGCAGCACCGGACTAGCGGGGCGCACAGATACGCAGTATTTT
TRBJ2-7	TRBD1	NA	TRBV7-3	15	CASSRIGQGRNEQYF	TGTGCCAGCAGCCGAATCGGACAGGGGAGGAACGAGCAGTACTTC
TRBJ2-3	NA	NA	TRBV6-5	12	CASTSNTDTQYF	TGTGCCAGCACATCTAATACAGATACGCAGTATTTT
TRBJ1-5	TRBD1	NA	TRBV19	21	CASSIELRGQGVYRGNQPQHF	TGTGCCAGTAGTATAGAATTAAGGGGACAGGGGGTTTACCGTGGCAATCAGCCCCAGCATTTT
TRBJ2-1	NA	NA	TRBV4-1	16	CASSLVSGQITNEQFF	TGCGCCAGCAGTCTCGTCTCGGGACAAATAACCAATGAGCAGTTCTTC
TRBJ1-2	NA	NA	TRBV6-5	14	CASSYGGRDYGYTF	TGTGCCAGCAGTTACGGGGGCCGTGACTATGGCTACACCTTC
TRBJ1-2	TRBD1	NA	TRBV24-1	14	CATRGTGGSDGYTF	TGTGCCACCAGGGGGACAGGGGGCTCAGATGGCTACACCTTC
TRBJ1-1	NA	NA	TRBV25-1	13	CASPKGLSTEAFF	TGTGCCAGCCCGAAGGGGTTGAGCACTGAAGCTTTCTTT
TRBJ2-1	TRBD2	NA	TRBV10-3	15	CAISAGTSAYNEQFF	TGTGCCATCAGTGCCGGGACTAGCGCTTACAATGAGCAGTTCTTC
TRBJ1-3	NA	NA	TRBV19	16	CASSIKTGGSGNTIYF	TGTGCCAGTAGTATAAAAACGGGGGGATCTGGAAACACCATATATTTT
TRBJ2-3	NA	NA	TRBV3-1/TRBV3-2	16	CASSQPQGGGTDTQYF	TGTGCCAGCAGCCAACCACAGGGGGGGGGCACAGATACGCAGTATTTT
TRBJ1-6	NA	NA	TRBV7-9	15	CASSFTGQINSPLHF	TGTGCCAGCAGCTTTACTGGACAGATAAATTCACCCCTCCACTTT
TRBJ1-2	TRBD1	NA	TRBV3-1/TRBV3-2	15	CASSQVVQGGHGYTF	TGTGCCAGCAGCCAAGTGGTACAGGGGGGACATGGCTACACCTTC
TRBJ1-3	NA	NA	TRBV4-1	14	CASSPTVTGNTIYF	TGCGCCAGCAGTCCGACAGTAACTGGAAACACCATATATTTT